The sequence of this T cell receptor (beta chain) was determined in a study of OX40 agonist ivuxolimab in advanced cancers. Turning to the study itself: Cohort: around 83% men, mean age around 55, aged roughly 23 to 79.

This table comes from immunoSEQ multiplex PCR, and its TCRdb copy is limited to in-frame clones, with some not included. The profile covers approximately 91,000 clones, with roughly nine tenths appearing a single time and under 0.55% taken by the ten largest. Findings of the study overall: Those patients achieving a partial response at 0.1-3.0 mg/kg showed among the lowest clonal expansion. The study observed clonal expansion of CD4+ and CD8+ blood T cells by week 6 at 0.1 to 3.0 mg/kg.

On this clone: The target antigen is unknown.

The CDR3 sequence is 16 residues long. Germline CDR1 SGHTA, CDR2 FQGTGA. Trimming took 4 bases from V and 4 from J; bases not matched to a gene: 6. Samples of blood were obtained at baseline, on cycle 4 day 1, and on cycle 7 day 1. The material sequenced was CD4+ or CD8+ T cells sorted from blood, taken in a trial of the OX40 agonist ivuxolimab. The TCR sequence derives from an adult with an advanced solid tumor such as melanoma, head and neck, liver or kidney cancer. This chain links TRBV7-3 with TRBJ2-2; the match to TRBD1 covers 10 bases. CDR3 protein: CASSSRTGGSTGELFF. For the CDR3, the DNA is TGTGCCAGCAGCTCTCGGACAGGGGGTAGCACCGGGGAGCTGTTTTTT.